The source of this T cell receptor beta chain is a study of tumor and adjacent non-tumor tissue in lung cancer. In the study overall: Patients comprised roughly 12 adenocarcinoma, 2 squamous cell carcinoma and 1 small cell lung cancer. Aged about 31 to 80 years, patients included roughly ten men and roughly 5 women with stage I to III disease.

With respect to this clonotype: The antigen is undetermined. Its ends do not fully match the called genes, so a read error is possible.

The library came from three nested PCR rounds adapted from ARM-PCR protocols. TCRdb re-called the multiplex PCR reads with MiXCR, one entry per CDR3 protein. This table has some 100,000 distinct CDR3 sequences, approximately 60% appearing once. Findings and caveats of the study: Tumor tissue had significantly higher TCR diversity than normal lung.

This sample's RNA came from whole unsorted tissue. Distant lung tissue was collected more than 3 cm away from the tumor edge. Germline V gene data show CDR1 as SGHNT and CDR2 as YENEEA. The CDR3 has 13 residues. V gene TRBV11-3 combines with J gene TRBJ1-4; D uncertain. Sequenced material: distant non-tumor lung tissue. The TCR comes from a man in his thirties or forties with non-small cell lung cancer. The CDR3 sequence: CAGSLVSGEELFF. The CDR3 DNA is TGTGCCGGCAGCTTAGTGTCCGGTGAAGAACTATTTTTT.